The 21 T cell receptor beta chains in this list originate from one sample, sequenced in a study of early T cells in non-severe SARS-CoV-2 infection. One entry per CDR3 protein, called by TCRdb with MiXCR from the 5' RACE reads. The repertoire holds under 55,000 distinct CDR3 sequences, with more than 9% as singletons. Sequencing used whole blood. The receptors were sampled from an adult who was a healthcare worker with PCR-confirmed SARS-CoV-2 infection or an uninfected control (not recorded which).

This clonotype was counted only a few times. This chain connects TRBV2 to TRBJ2-1, with 9 bases aligning to TRBD1. This CDR3 comprises 14 residues. V shed 8 bases, J shed 4 bases, and the junction held 6 bases outside the gene matches. Germline V gene data show CDR1 as SNHLY and CDR2 as FYNNEI. The CDR3 loop reads CASAETGGYNEQFF. CDR3 sequence (DNA): TGTGCCAGCGCGGAGACAGGGGGATACAATGAGCAGTTCTTC.

This clonotype came up a few times. The J gene is TRBJ2-3, the V gene TRBV6-5; 11 bases align to TRBD2. CDR1 is MNHEY, CDR2 SVGAGI, per germline. The CDR3 has 14 residues. V lost 7 bases, J lost 4 bases, and 4 bases stayed unmatched. CDR3 amino acids: CASKTSGIADTQYF. CDR3 bases: TGTGCCAGCAAGACTAGCGGGATTGCAGATACGCAGTATTTT.

Details on this clonotype: One base away lies a much larger clone, so this may be a sequencing read error. V usage is TRBV14 and J usage is TRBJ1-4; D gene unclear. The CDR3 runs to 12 residues. Germline CDR1 reads SGHDN; CDR2 reads FVKESK. V lost 7 bases and J lost 8, with 11 bases in between. CDR3 loop: CASNPTAEKLFF. CDR3 bases: TGTGCCAGCAACCCCACGGCCGAAAAACTGTTTTTT. Looking up the rest from reference TRBV14 and TRBJ1-4 gives the full variable domain: EAGVTQFPSHSVIEKGQTVTLRCDPISGHDNLYWYRRVMGKEIKFLLHFVKESKQDESGMPNNRFLAERTGGTYSTLKVQPAELEDSGVYFCASNPTAEKLFFGSGTQLSVL.

This clonotype was observed at least ten times. This chain joins TRBV20-1 and TRBJ1-4, with 10 nucleotides matching TRBD1. Trimming cost V 6 bases and J 4 bases; bases outside gene matches: 2. Germline V gene sequence: CDR1 DFQATT, CDR2 SNEGSKA (reference sequence). The CDR3 consists of 13 residues. The CDR3 DNA is TGCAGTGCGTGGACAGGGGGTAATGAAAAACTGTTTTTT. Translated: CSAWTGGNEKLFF.

This clonotype was observed a handful of times. This chain connects TRBV27 to TRBJ2-7, with D possibly matching TRBD1 (6 bases). The germline gives CDR1 MNHEY, CDR2 SMNVEV (reference sequence). This CDR3 is 14 amino acids long. Trimming removed 3 bases from V and 0 bases from J, with 9 bases in between. The CDR3 spells CASSFDRSSYEQYF. CDR3 bases: TGTGCCAGCAGTTTCGACAGGAGCTCCTACGAGCAGTACTTC.

This clonotype was observed at least ten times. This chain connects TRBV25-1 to TRBJ2-3; D not resolved. V dropped 8 bases and J dropped 1 base, with 7 bases sitting between them. The length of the CDR3 is 12 residues. Germline lookup yields CDR1 MGHDK and CDR2 SYGVNS. CDR3 protein: CASGLGTDTQYF. The CDR3 coding sequence is TGTGCCAGCGGGCTGGGCACAGATACGCAGTATTTT.

This clonotype has a count of ten or more. The chain recombines TRBV20-1 with TRBJ2-2, with a tentative D call TRBD1 (5 bases). The CDR3 extends over 16 amino acids. CDR1 DFQATT and CDR2 SNEGSKA come from the germline V gene (reference sequence). V lost 2 bases and J lost 3, with 16 bases in between. CDR3 loop: CSARIGRGADTGELFF. CDR3 sequence (DNA): TGCAGTGCTAGAATCGGAAGGGGCGCCGACACCGGGGAGCTGTTTTTT.

At least ten counts were recorded for this clonotype. The genes are TRBV12-3 or TRBV12-4 and TRBJ1-2; TRBD1 might be the D (5 bases). V was cut by 7 bases and J by 8 bases, with 14 bases left in between. CDR3 length equals 12 residues. The CDR3 loop is CASTTQGYGYTF. CDR3 nucleotide sequence: TGTGCCAGCACTACGCAGGGTTACGGCTACACCTTC.

V gene TRBV7-2 combines with J gene TRBJ2-1; tentative D call: TRBD2 (8 bases). V lost 1 base and J 12 bases, leaving 19 bases between the germline ends. The CDR3 length is 15 residues. Germline CDR1 is SGHTA and CDR2 is FQGNSA. In DNA, the CDR3 is TGTGCCAGCAGCTTAGGAGCGGGGGACAGCTTGGCGCAGTTCTTC. This encodes CASSLGAGDSLAQFF.

This clonotype was picked up many times. This rearrangement joins TRBV11-2 to TRBJ1-5; possible D gene TRBD1, 6 bases. The CDR3 runs to 16 residues. The germline CDR1 and CDR2 sequences are SGHAT and FQNNGV. The V end lost 5 bases, the J end lost 1 base, and 15 bases lay between the germline ends. CDR3 protein: CASSPSGTSSNQPQHF. As DNA, the CDR3 is TGTGCCAGCAGCCCTTCCGGGACATCAAGCAATCAGCCCCAGCATTTT.

This clonotype was counted many times. CDR3 in amino acids: CASSSDFTDTQYF. DNA of the CDR3: TGTGCCAGCAGCTCGGACTTTACAGATACGCAGTATTTT. V and J are TRBV7-9 and TRBJ2-3; possibly TRBD2 for D (5 bases). CDR3 length: 13 residues. CDR1 is SEHNR and CDR2 is FQNEAQ in the germline V gene (reference sequence). Trimming left V 4 bases short and J 3 bases short, with 8 bases between.

In its sample, this clonotype was seen many times. The V gene is TRBV6-5, the J gene TRBJ1-3; D call uncertain. V was shortened by 4 bases and J by 0 bases, with 10 bases between the two germline ends. Germline values: CDR1 MNHEY, CDR2 SVGAGI. The CDR3 extends over 15 amino acids. The CDR3 loop is CASSSTVNSGNTIYF. Here the CDR3 DNA reads TGTGCCAGCAGTTCCACAGTGAACTCTGGAAACACCATATATTTT.

This clonotype was recorded a few times. This sequence joins TRBV29-1 and TRBJ2-7, with D perhaps TRBD2 (6 bases). The length of the CDR3 is 13 residues. V was shortened by 6 bases and J by 0 bases, with 12 bases between the two germline ends. Germline values: CDR1 SQVTM, CDR2 ANQGSEA. The CDR3 region has the DNA TGCAGCGTGGGGACCGGGAGCTCCTACGAGCAGTACTTC. It encodes CSVGTGSSYEQYF.

This clonotype has a handful of counts. The chain has TRBV5-5 and TRBJ1-2; D remains unclear. V gave up 4 bases and J gave up 4 bases, with 8 bases separating them. The CDR3 consists of 12 residues. Germline lookup yields CDR1 SGHKS and CDR2 YYEKEE (reference sequence). CDR3 DNA: TGTGCCAGCAGCCCGGGCTTCTATGGCTACACCTTC. It translates to CASSPGFYGYTF.

Ten or more counts support this clonotype. This sequence joins TRBV6-2 or TRBV6-3 and TRBJ2-1; 9 nucleotides agree with TRBD2. Trimming removed 6 bases from V and 1 base from J; junction bases left unmatched: 7. CDR3 length: 16 residues. CDR1 MNHEY and CDR2 SVGEGT come from the germline V gene. DNA of the CDR3: TGTGCCAGCAGACCAAGCGGGAGGAAGTCCTACAATGAGCAGTTCTTC. This encodes CASRPSGRKSYNEQFF.

This clonotype showed up many times. The chain employs TRBV6-1 and TRBJ2-5; TRBD1 aligns across 9 bases. Trimming took 4 bases from V and 7 from J; bases not matched to a gene: 7. CDR1 MNHNS and CDR2 SASEGT come from the germline V gene. This CDR3 is 14 amino acids long. Here the CDR3 reads CASSARTGEGTQYF. CDR3 DNA: TGTGCCAGCAGTGCACGGACAGGGGAAGGGACCCAGTACTTC.

In this sample, this clonotype turned up many times. V usage is TRBV7-2 and J usage is TRBJ2-3; D is ambiguous. This CDR3 has 12 amino acids. Germline values: CDR1 SGHTA, CDR2 FQGNSA. Trimming cost V 1 base and J 5 bases, with 4 bases left between them. The CDR3 loop reads CASSLGRDTQYF. Written as DNA, the CDR3 is TGTGCCAGCAGCTTAGGGCGAGATACGCAGTATTTT.

The chain uses TRBV20-1 and TRBJ2-2, with TRBD2 matching 7 bases. V was clipped by 0 bases and J by 8 bases; unmatched bases: 6. The CDR3 loop spans 14 amino acids. Germline lookup yields CDR1 DFQATT and CDR2 SNEGSKA (reference sequence). The chain's CDR3 is CSARDVLALGELFF. The CDR3 bases are TGCAGTGCTAGAGATGTACTAGCGTTAGGGGAGCTGTTTTTT.

This clonotype was seen at least ten times. This chain joins TRBV5-6 and TRBJ2-3; no clear D. With 5 bases removed from V and 6 bases from J, the gap between germline ends came to 13 bases. This CDR3 comprises 13 residues. Per the germline V gene, CDR1 is SGHDT and CDR2 is YYEEEE. CDR3 DNA sequence: TGTGCCAGCAGTGCGGCCCCTAGGGATACGCAGTATTTT. Encoded protein: CASSAAPRDTQYF.

The sample holds a few counts of this clonotype. The chain joins TRBV28 to TRBJ2-7; no firm D call. V lost 10 bases and J lost 7, with 14 bases in between. Germline V lookup: CDR1 MDHEN, CDR2 SYDVKM. The CDR3 has 11 amino acids. The CDR3, as DNA: TGTGCCATAGCCGGGTCGCGGGAGCAGTACTTC. It yields the protein CAIAGSREQYF.

The chain couples TRBV12-3 or TRBV12-4 to TRBJ2-3; TRBD2 matches at 11 bases. This CDR3 spans 16 amino acids. With V trimmed by 6 bases and J by 4 bases, 9 bases remained unmatched. The DNA for the CDR3 is TGTGCCAGCAGCAGTTTCGCTAGCGGGAGGTCAGATACGCAGTATTTT. Translation gives CASSSFASGRSDTQYF.